This T cell receptor beta chain was recorded in a study of blood T cell repertoires in COVID-19. Trimming took 3 bases from V and 8 from J, leaving 10 bases between them. The CDR3 length is 12 residues. CDR1 and CDR2 (germline): GTSNPN, SVGIG (reference sequence). Profiled with immunoSEQ multiplex PCR; TCRdb holds only in-frame clones, not every one. The sample shows roughly 170,000 clones, approximately 79% of them seen only once. The sequence was collected from a woman older than 75 with acute or convalescent COVID-19. The rearrangement joins TRBV30 to TRBJ1-4; D possibly corresponds to TRBD1 (5 bases). What was sequenced was peripheral blood. In DNA, the CDR3 is TGTGCCTGGAGAAGAGACAGCGAAAAACTGTTTTTT. Amino acid sequence: CAWRRDSEKLFF.